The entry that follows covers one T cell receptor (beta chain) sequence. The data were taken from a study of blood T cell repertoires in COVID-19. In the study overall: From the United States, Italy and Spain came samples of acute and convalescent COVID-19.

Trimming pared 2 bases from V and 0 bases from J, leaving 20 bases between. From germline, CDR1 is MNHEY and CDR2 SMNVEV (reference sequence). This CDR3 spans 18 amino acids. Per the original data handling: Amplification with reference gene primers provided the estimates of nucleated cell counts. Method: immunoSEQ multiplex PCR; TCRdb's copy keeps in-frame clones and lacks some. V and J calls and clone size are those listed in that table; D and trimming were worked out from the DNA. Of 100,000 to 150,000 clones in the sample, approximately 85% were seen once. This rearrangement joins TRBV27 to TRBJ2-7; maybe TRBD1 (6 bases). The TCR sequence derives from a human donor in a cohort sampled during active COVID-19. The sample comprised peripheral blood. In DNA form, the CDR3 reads TGTGCCAGCAGTTTAGCCCCAGGCAGGGGTACGAGCTCCTACGAGCAGTACTTC. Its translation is CASSLAPGRGTSSYEQYF.